This T cell receptor beta chain originates from a study of T cells after yellow fever vaccination. Study outcomes and limitations: Post-booster reappearance was seen for most primary-vaccination clones (roughly 96% CD4, around 91% CD8). Weaker, the secondary response had a peak occurring faster, on day 5 versus 15. A minor fraction of clonotypes spanned both CD4 and CD8 compartments.

UMIs were added to TCR cDNA along with a universal primer site when it was made by 5'RACE template switching. TCRdb analysed the 5' RACE reads with MiXCR anew, one entry per CDR3 protein. The table shows roughly 63,000 distinct CDR3 sequences, with approximately 7% occurring only once. The sample holds many counts of this clonotype. What it binds is not known. The sequence was collected from a man under 40 who received the YFV17D yellow fever vaccine. The sequencing used CD8+ T cells sorted from PBMCs, collected 15 days after the yellow fever booster vaccination.

The CDR3 is CASSPALAGEQYF. The CDR3 nucleotides are TGTGCCAGCAGCCCCGCCCTAGCGGGGGAGCAGTACTTC. This chain links TRBV4-2 with TRBJ2-7; 9 bases match TRBD2. This CDR3 is built from 13 residues. V lost 4 bases and J lost 7; bases outside the gene matches: 5. Per the germline V gene, CDR1 is LGHNA and CDR2 is YNFKEQ.